Here is one T cell receptor beta chain with its context. Its antigen has not been determined. One base away there is no much larger clone; base qualities are not given. The sample belongs to a study of T-cell reconstitution after alpha-beta-depleted transplantation in children (dated by TCRdb to between 2015 and 2016). General notes on the study: The study quantitatively tracked T-cell immune reconstitution after TCRalphabeta/CD19-depleted allogeneic hematopoietic cell transplantation in children using TCR repertoire profiling.

CDR1 is given as SGHRS and CDR2 as YFSETQ, both from the germline V gene. From the cysteine up to the phenylalanine, the CDR3 has a length of 15 residues. Just CDR3 DNA is preserved here, 45 bases in frame from base 1. V sheds 2 bases and J sheds 2 bases, leaving 11 bases between their ends. The receptor library was made with PCR. Sequencing took place on an Illumina HiSeq 2500. TCR library preparation used molecular barcoding, with unique molecular identifiers applied to normalize quantification of the TCRbeta repertoire. Using fastp trimming at Q25 and MiXCR clonotype assembly, TCRdb reanalyzed the public sequencing data and kept in-frame beta chains. Entries are consolidated by CDR3 protein sequence, retaining the most common genes and DNA. This sample gives 440,000 or so distinct CDR3 sequences in total; under 13% of them show up just once. The ten top clones hold roughly 5% of the sample.

The starting material was PBMCs from the stem cell graft donor, obtained from the stem cell graft. The clonotype originates from a human donor who donated a stem cell graft to a child with acute myeloid leukemia. The chain joins TRBV5-1 to TRBJ2-1, with a tentative D gene TRBD2 over 5 matching bases. The CDR3 has the sequence CASSLFPGAYNEQFF. The base sequence is TGCGCCAGCAGCTTATTCCCCGGGGCCTACAATGAGCAGTTCTTC.